The 15 T cell receptor beta chains listed next were all sequenced from one sample in a study of response to subunit inactivated influenza vaccine. Using its own MiXCR run on the RT-PCR reads, TCRdb lists one record per CDR3 protein. The sample has hundreds of thousands of distinct CDR3 sequences, 16% seen once; the top ten hold less than 4%. Sequencing was performed on CD4+ T cells sorted from PBMCs, taken less than 30 months after vaccination. Receptors were obtained from a man between 45 and 75 years old who received an inactivated influenza vaccine.

This clonotype has a handful of counts. This rearrangement joins TRBV20-1 to TRBJ1-5; D gene uncertain. Germline values: CDR1 DFQATT, CDR2 SNEGSKA (reference sequence). The V end was cut by 1 base, the J end by 6 bases, with 19 bases between. CDR3 size: 16 residues. Here the CDR3 DNA reads TGCAGTGCTAGAGGGGGAGGGATTTTACTCAGTCAGCCCCAGCATTTT. This translates into CSARGGGILLSQPQHF.

This clonotype was seen a handful of times. V and J are TRBV14 and TRBJ2-2, with 11 positions matching TRBD2. CDR1 and CDR2 from the germline V gene are SGHDN and FVKESK. The CDR3 consists of 18 residues. The ends lost 0 bases at V and 6 bases at J; junction bases unmatched: 9. The CDR3 DNA reads TGTGCCAGCAGCCAAGAGAGGGGGACTAGCGGCCATCCCGGGGAGCTGTTTTTT. This encodes CASSQERGTSGHPGELFF.

Only a few counts were recorded for this clonotype. This chain links TRBV3-1 with TRBJ1-1; a possible D gene is TRBD1 (6 bases). Trimming removed 6 bases at V and 3 bases at J, with 14 bases between. The CDR3 is 14 amino acids. CDR1 and CDR2 from the germline V gene are LGHDT and YNNKEL (reference sequence). This chain's CDR3 is CASRPTGTYTEAFF. The CDR3 DNA reads TGTGCCAGCAGACCTACAGGGACGTACACTGAAGCTTTCTTT.

This clonotype was counted a few times. The genes are TRBV20-1 and TRBJ2-1, with 11 bases lining up with TRBD2. This CDR3 is 14 amino acids long. Germline V gives CDR1 DFQATT, CDR2 SNEGSKA (reference sequence). V lost 4 bases and J lost 3; bases outside the gene matches: 2. CDR3 DNA sequence: TGCAGTGCTACGACTAGCGGGATCTACAATGAGCAGTTCTTC. This translates into CSATTSGIYNEQFF.

The sample holds many counts of this clonotype. The chain joins TRBV9 to TRBJ2-2; a possible D gene is TRBD1 (5 bases). This CDR3 contains 15 residues. Germline V lookup: CDR1 SGDLS, CDR2 YYNGEE. V shed 1 base and J shed 4 bases, with 11 bases lying between them. The CDR3 coding sequence is TGTGCCAGCAGCGTAACCGGACACTTCACCGGGGAGCTGTTTTTT. The encoded protein is CASSVTGHFTGELFF. The whole variable domain, remainder taken from reference TRBV9 and TRBJ2-2, is DSGVTQTPKHLITATGQRVTLRCSPRSGDLSVYWYQQSLDQGLQFLIQYYNGEERAKGNILERFSAQQFPDLHSELNLSSLELGDSALYFCASSVTGHFTGELFFGEGSRLTVL.

This clonotype was found a few times. V and J are TRBV3-1 and TRBJ2-3; TRBD1 matches 7 bases. Germline CDR1 and CDR2: LGHDT and YNNKEL (reference sequence). This CDR3 contains 12 residues. J gave up 9 bases and V 4 bases, and 4 bases lay outside the gene matches. Here the CDR3 DNA reads TGTGCCAGCAGCCTCAGGGGACAGACGCAGTATTTT. Translation: CASSLRGQTQYF.

This clonotype was counted between two and nine times. The chain combines TRBV5-1 with TRBJ1-3; TRBD1 agrees at 8 bases. The V segment lost 7 bases and the J segment 0 bases; nucleotides outside the gene matches: 9. The germline CDR1 and CDR2 sequences are SGHRS and YFSETQ. The CDR3 has 16 residues. As DNA, the CDR3 is TGCGCCAGCTCCGATGGACAGGGATACTCTGGAAACACCATATATTTT. Translating gives CASSDGQGYSGNTIYF.

The CDR3 loop is CSVAGQGLNEQFF. The CDR3 region has the DNA TGCAGCGTCGCTGGACAGGGTTTGAATGAGCAGTTCTTC. The gene calls are TRBV29-1 and TRBJ2-1; 8 bases are shared with TRBD1. Germline CDR1 is SQVTM and CDR2 is ANQGSEA. The CDR3 consists of 13 residues. V lost 6 bases and J lost 7; bases outside the gene matches: 8.

This clonotype occurred a few times. This chain links TRBV28 with TRBJ2-3; 9 nucleotides line up with TRBD2. CDR1 MDHEN and CDR2 SYDVKM come from the germline V gene. The CDR3 has 13 residues. V was pared by 9 bases and J by 3 bases, with 4 bases of the junction left unmatched. CDR3 in amino acids: CASSGSVTDTQYF. The CDR3 DNA sequence: TGTGCCAGTAGCGGGAGTGTAACAGATACGCAGTATTTT.

There are many counts of this clonotype. The chain recombines TRBV3-1 with TRBJ2-7; TRBD1 matches at 12 bases. Germline assignment: CDR1 LGHDT and CDR2 YNNKEL (reference sequence). The CDR3 spans 18 residues. V gave up 1 base and J gave up 2 bases; unmatched junction bases: 9. CDR3 in DNA: TGTGCCAGCAGCCAAGCCGGGACAGGGGGCAGGAAGACCTACGAGCAGTACTTC. Encoded protein: CASSQAGTGGRKTYEQYF.

This rearrangement joins TRBV3-1 to TRBJ2-7; TRBD1 aligns across 9 bases. Looked up from germline, CDR1 is LGHDT and CDR2 is YNNKEL (reference sequence). Trimming removed 4 bases from V and 3 bases from J; junction bases left unmatched: 4. The CDR3 loop spans 14 amino acids. The CDR3 bases are TGTGCCAGCAGCCCGACAGGGGGTTTCTACGAGCAGTACTTC. This encodes CASSPTGGFYEQYF.

This chain uses TRBV27 with TRBJ2-3; a weak D match, TRBD2 (6 bases). V lost 3 bases and J 2 bases, leaving 18 bases between the germline ends. Germline CDR1 is MNHEY and CDR2 is SMNVEV (reference sequence). This CDR3 region has 17 residues. The CDR3, as DNA: TGTGCCAGCAGTTTCCCCTCTCAGCGGGTGGTCACAGATACGCAGTATTTT. Its protein product is CASSFPSQRVVTDTQYF.

The rearrangement links TRBV29-1 to TRBJ1-4; TRBD1 aligns across 7 bases. In germline, CDR1 is SQVTM, CDR2 ANQGSEA. This CDR3 is 13 amino acids long. Trimming cost V 7 bases and J 6 bases; bases outside gene matches: 8. The DNA for the CDR3 is TGCAGCGCTGCCAGGGGGTTGGATGAAAAACTGTTTTTT. Protein sequence: CSAARGLDEKLFF.

J is TRBJ2-1 and V is TRBV6-1; a weak D match, TRBD1 (7 bases). V was clipped by 6 bases and J by 7 bases, with 22 bases between them. The CDR3 extends over 16 amino acids. Per the germline V gene, CDR1 is MNHNS and CDR2 is SASEGT. The CDR3: CASRRVQGGGMNEQFF. DNA of the CDR3: TGTGCCAGCAGGCGAGTCCAGGGGGGTGGGATGAATGAGCAGTTCTTC.

The V and J genes are TRBV5-6 and TRBJ1-1; D remains ambiguous. This CDR3 comprises 15 residues. V was shortened by 4 bases and J by 0 bases, with 13 bases between the two germline ends. Germline CDR1 and CDR2: SGHDT and YYEEEE. The CDR3 nucleotides read TGTGCCAGCAGCACACCGTCCAGAGTGAACACTGAAGCTTTCTTT. It specifies CASSTPSRVNTEAFF.